What follows are 27 T cell receptor beta chains derived from one specimen sequenced in a study of OX40 agonist ivuxolimab in advanced cancers. Library preparation employed the immunoSEQ multiplex PCR assay. TCRdb took over this immuneACCESS table, retaining in-frame rearrangements with V and J assigned. Such tables are incomplete; in checked studies, under half of the missing clones stem from an unresolved V gene, and the remainder is unexplained. Within this sample are around 150,000 clones, with about 92% of them counted one time only. More than 1% of the sample is in the top ten clones. The sample in question was CD4+ or CD8+ T cells sorted from blood, obtained in a trial of the OX40 agonist ivuxolimab. The receptors come from an adult with an advanced solid tumor such as melanoma, head and neck, liver or kidney cancer.

The chain couples TRBV19 to TRBJ2-4; D may match TRBD1 or TRBD2 (6 bases each). The CDR3 is made up of 16 amino acids. Trimming took off 5 bases at V and 0 bases at J, with 14 bases between the two ends. From germline, CDR1 is LNHDA and CDR2 SQIVND (reference sequence). CDR3 sequence: CASSGGTYLAKNIQYF. The CDR3 nucleotides read TGTGCCAGTAGTGGAGGGACATATCTAGCCAAAAACATTCAGTACTTC.

This chain connects TRBV18 to TRBJ1-3, with TRBD1 as a possible D gene (5 bases). Per germline, CDR1 KGHSH and CDR2 LQKENI. The CDR3 runs to 14 residues. Trimming stripped 3 bases from V and 5 bases from J, with 11 bases between. The CDR3 DNA reads as TGTGCCAGCTCACCGGTGGGGCCGAGAAACACCATATATTTT. Protein sequence: CASSPVGPRNTIYF.

V gene TRBV4-3 combines with J gene TRBJ1-2; possible D gene TRBD1, 5 bases. The ends were cut back, 1 base at V and 5 bases at J, with 11 bases in the middle. Germline CDR1 LGHNA, CDR2 YSLEER. The CDR3 totals 14 residues. CDR3 loop: CASSQGGEGYGYTF. CDR3 nucleotide sequence: TGCGCCAGCAGCCAAGGAGGGGAAGGGTATGGCTACACCTTC.

The chain employs TRBV14 and TRBJ2-3, with TRBD2 identical over 14 bases. The CDR3 runs to 18 residues. CDR1 is SGHDN and CDR2 is FVKESK in the germline V gene. Germline trimming cut 4 bases from V and 4 bases from J; bases unmatched to any gene: 10. The CDR3 DNA sequence: TGTGCCAGCAGCCGCTATCTGACTAGCGGGAGGGCCCCAGATACGCAGTATTTT. Its protein is CASSRYLTSGRAPDTQYF.

This rearrangement joins TRBV28 to TRBJ1-3; D is possibly TRBD1 (5 bases). The V gene's germline CDR1 is MDHEN and CDR2 SYDVKM. This CDR3 is 15 amino acids long. V was shortened by 4 bases and J by 0 bases, with 10 bases between the two germline ends. The CDR3 reads CASSSGRSSGNTIYF. In DNA form, the CDR3 reads TGTGCCAGCAGTTCGGGACGGAGCTCTGGAAACACCATATATTTT.

This clone has just one count. This chain uses TRBV19 with TRBJ2-7; D could derive from TRBD1 or TRBD2 (5 bases each). Germline-derived CDR1 and CDR2 are LNHDA and SQIVND (reference sequence). This CDR3 is built from 14 residues. V shed 5 bases and J shed 0 bases, with 11 bases lying between them. The CDR3 nucleotides read TGTGCCAGTAGTTTACGTGGGACCTCCTACGAGCAGTACTTC. Protein sequence: CASSLRGTSYEQYF.

The chain employs TRBV11-2 and TRBJ2-5, with D perhaps matching TRBD1 or TRBD2 (5 bases each). The CDR3 loop spans 13 amino acids. The V end was cut by 3 bases, the J end by 2 bases, with 7 bases between. The V gene's germline CDR1 is SGHAT and CDR2 FQNNGV. CDR3 protein: CASSLGPQETQYF. The CDR3 coding sequence is TGTGCCAGCAGCTTGGGACCGCAAGAGACCCAGTACTTC.

The table lists this clone with a count of one. The V call is TRBV7-8, the J call TRBJ2-7; a possible D gene is TRBD2 (6 bases). The V gene's germline CDR1 is SGHVS and CDR2 FQNEAQ. Trimming cost V 1 base and J 4 bases, with 11 bases left between them. The CDR3 is made up of 14 amino acids. The CDR3 is CASSLGMAGYEQYF. CDR3 sequence (DNA): TGTGCCAGCAGCTTAGGGATGGCGGGGTACGAGCAGTACTTC.

Of note for this clone: The junction differs from germline at one of its ends, possibly a read error. The V and J genes are TRBV5-1 and TRBJ2-3, with D hard to call. The CDR3 totals 12 residues. Germline CDR1 is SGHRS and CDR2 is YFSETQ. CDR3 loop: CASSRQVNTQYF. The CDR3 DNA reads as TGTGCCAGCAGCCGCCAGGTTAATACGCAGTATTTT.

This clone was observed once. J is TRBJ2-1 and V is TRBV5-1; 7 bases agree with TRBD1. Germline V CDR1 and CDR2: SGHRS, YFSETQ. The CDR3 is 15 amino acids. The V segment lost 4 bases and the J segment 7 bases; nucleotides outside the gene matches: 11. The CDR3 DNA reads TGCGCCAGCAGCAAGATGGCAGGGGGATCTAATGAGCAGTTCTTC. Amino acid sequence: CASSKMAGGSNEQFF.

Here the CDR3 DNA reads TGTGCCAGCAGTTTCGGGACTCTGGTTAATTCACCCCTCCACTTT. Protein: CASSFGTLVNSPLHF. The gene calls are TRBV28 and TRBJ1-6; tentative D call: TRBD1 (5 bases). Germline lookup yields CDR1 MDHEN and CDR2 SYDVKM. V was clipped by 3 bases and J by 6 bases, with 12 bases between them. The CDR3 contains 15 residues.

The CDR3 region is CASSANAGQGATGELFF. The CDR3 nucleotides read TGTGCCAGCAGCGCCAACGCGGGACAGGGGGCGACCGGGGAGCTGTTTTTT. J is TRBJ2-2 and V is TRBV5-5; TRBD1 matches 12 bases. From germline, CDR1 is SGHKS and CDR2 YYEKEE (reference sequence). V shed 4 bases and J 5 bases; nucleotides not matched to a gene: 9. This CDR3 is 17 amino acids long.

V gene TRBV10-2 combines with J gene TRBJ2-3; 8 bases map to TRBD2. Germline values: CDR1 WSHSY, CDR2 SAAADI. The CDR3 length is 14 residues. The junction had 9 bases not matched to a gene; V was cut back by 8 bases and J by 5 bases. The CDR3 spells CASGSSGGGDTQYF. Here the CDR3 DNA reads TGCGCCAGCGGGTCGAGCGGGGGTGGAGATACGCAGTATTTT.

V gene TRBV9 combines with J gene TRBJ2-1; 8 bases are a match to TRBD1. This CDR3 contains 15 residues. Germline values: CDR1 SGDLS, CDR2 YYNGEE. The V gene end was trimmed by 3 bases and the J gene end by 3 bases; junction bases not matched to a gene: 5. The CDR3 DNA reads TGTGCCAGCAGCGGAGGGGACAGGAACTACAATGAGCAGTTCTTC. This encodes CASSGGDRNYNEQFF.

CDR3 loop: CSVEDVGKNEKLFF. The CDR3 DNA reads TGCAGCGTTGAAGACGTGGGGAAGAACGAAAAACTGTTTTTT. The V and J genes are TRBV29-1 and TRBJ1-4; no firm D call. The length of the CDR3 is 14 residues. Trimming took off 0 bases at V and 8 bases at J, with 13 bases between the two ends. Per the germline V gene, CDR1 is SQVTM and CDR2 is ANQGSEA.

V gene TRBV28 combines with J gene TRBJ2-7; the match to TRBD1 covers 11 bases. The ends lost 8 bases at V and 6 bases at J; junction bases unmatched: 9. The CDR3 is 14 residues long. CDR1 MDHEN and CDR2 SYDVKM come from the germline V gene. The DNA for the CDR3 is TGTGCCAGCTCATCTTGGACAGGGGGCGTCGAGCAGTACTTC. This gives the protein CASSSWTGGVEQYF.

In its sample, this clone was seen a few times. This rearrangement joins TRBV18 to TRBJ1-1; D might be TRBD1 (6 bases). The CDR3 length is 15 residues. Trimming removed 6 bases at V and 5 bases at J, with 19 bases between. Germline V gene lookup returns CDR1 KGHSH and CDR2 LQKENI. The CDR3 bases are TGTGCCAGCTCCATTATTGGGAGGGGGAGAACTGAAGCTTTCTTT. Its translation: CASSIIGRGRTEAFF.

The gene calls are TRBV7-2 and TRBJ2-5, with TRBD2 matching over 10 bases. CDR3 length equals 16 residues. V was clipped by 2 bases and J by 5 bases; unmatched bases: 8. Germline CDR1 and CDR2: SGHTA and FQGNSA. In DNA, the CDR3 is TGTGCCAGCAGCTTAAGGGCTAGCGGGGGAAGGGAGACCCAGTACTTC. It encodes CASSLRASGGRETQYF.

J is TRBJ2-1 and V is TRBV28; 13 bases align to TRBD2. Germline V gene sequence: CDR1 MDHEN, CDR2 SYDVKM. V dropped 5 bases and J dropped 13; count of bases not matched to a gene: 17. The length of the CDR3 is 17 residues. CDR3 nucleotides: TGTGCCAGCAGTCTTTCAAGACTAGCGGGAGGTCTATATACCCAGTTCTTC. This translates into CASSLSRLAGGLYTQFF.

The genes are TRBV18 and TRBJ2-2; perhaps TRBD2 as D (6 bases). The CDR3 contains 15 residues. CDR1 KGHSH and CDR2 LQKENI come from the germline V gene. The V end was cut by 3 bases, the J end by 4 bases, with 12 bases between. CDR3: CASSPSGVSTGELFF. The CDR3 nucleotides are TGTGCCAGCTCACCCTCGGGGGTAAGCACCGGGGAGCTGTTTTTT.

This clone has just a few counts. The genes are TRBV7-3 and TRBJ1-1; no firm D call. The CDR3 totals 13 residues. V was trimmed by 2 bases and J by 4 bases, leaving 8 bases between them. CDR1 SGHTA and CDR2 FQGTGA come from the germline V gene. The DNA of the CDR3 is TGTGCCAGCAGCTTACAAGGAACCACTGAAGCTTTCTTT. It yields the protein CASSLQGTTEAFF.

This chain uses TRBV18 with TRBJ2-7; D is ambiguous. Germline-derived CDR1 and CDR2 are KGHSH and LQKENI. V was pared by 6 bases and J by 2 bases, with 8 bases between. This CDR3 is built from 12 residues. The CDR3 region has the DNA TGTGCCAGCTCCTCCCCCCCCTACGAGCAGTACTTC. Protein: CASSSPPYEQYF.

The chain combines TRBV9 with TRBJ1-6; 10 positions match TRBD1. The CDR3 contains 16 residues. Germline values: CDR1 SGDLS, CDR2 YYNGEE. Unmatched junction bases numbered 4, after V lost 1 base and J lost 6 bases. The CDR3 loop is CASSVMGTGANSPLHF. CDR3 bases: TGTGCCAGCAGCGTAATGGGGACAGGGGCTAATTCACCCCTCCACTTT.

V is TRBV6-4 and J is TRBJ1-2; 7 bases line up with TRBD1. CDR3 length: 17 residues. The J segment lost 4 bases and the V segment lost 0 bases, leaving 11 bases of the junction unmatched. CDR1 and CDR2 from the germline V gene are MRHNA and SNTAGT. The chain's CDR3 is CASSDSFAPTGSYGYTF. CDR3 bases: TGTGCCAGCAGTGACTCTTTTGCGCCGACAGGGAGCTATGGCTACACCTTC.

The chain links TRBV11-2 to TRBJ2-5; D may be TRBD2 (6 bases). The germline CDR1 and CDR2 sequences are SGHAT and FQNNGV. The germline V and J ends were trimmed by 1 base and 7 bases, with 13 bases remaining between them. The CDR3 spans 14 residues. CDR3 nucleotides: TGTGCCAGCAGCTTAGGAGGTACGGAGGGGACCCAGTACTTC. It translates to CASSLGGTEGTQYF.

This sequence joins TRBV29-1 and TRBJ2-3; D is perhaps TRBD1 (6 bases). Germline values: CDR1 SQVTM, CDR2 ANQGSEA. This CDR3 contains 13 residues. V was pared by 7 bases and J by 0 bases, with 11 bases between. The CDR3 protein is CSAGHPSTDTQYF. The CDR3 DNA sequence: TGCAGCGCGGGACACCCAAGCACAGATACGCAGTATTTT.

The chain links TRBV4-1 to TRBJ1-6; D ambiguous. Germline CDR1 MGHRA, CDR2 YSYEKL. CDR3 size: 18 residues. The V end was cut by 3 bases, the J end by 8 bases, with 23 bases between. The CDR3 DNA follows: TGCGCCAGCAGCCATCTTTATAGGGTGCGAGGTCAGGATTCACCCCTCCACTTT. Encoded protein: CASSHLYRVRGQDSPLHF.